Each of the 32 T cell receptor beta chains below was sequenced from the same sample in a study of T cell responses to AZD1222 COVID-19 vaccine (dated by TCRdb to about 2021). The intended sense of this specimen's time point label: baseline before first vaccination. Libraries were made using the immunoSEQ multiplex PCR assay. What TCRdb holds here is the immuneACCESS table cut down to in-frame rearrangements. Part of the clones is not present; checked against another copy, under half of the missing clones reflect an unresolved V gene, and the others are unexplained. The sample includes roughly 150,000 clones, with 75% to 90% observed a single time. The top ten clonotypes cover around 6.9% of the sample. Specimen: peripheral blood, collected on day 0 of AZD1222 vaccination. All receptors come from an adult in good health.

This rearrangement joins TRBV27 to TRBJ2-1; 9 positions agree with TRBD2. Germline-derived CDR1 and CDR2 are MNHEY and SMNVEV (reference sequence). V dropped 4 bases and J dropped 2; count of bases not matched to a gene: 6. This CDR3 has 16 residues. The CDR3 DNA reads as TGTGCCAGCAGTTGGGCTAGCGGGGAGACCTACAATGAGCAGTTCTTC. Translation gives CASSWASGETYNEQFF.

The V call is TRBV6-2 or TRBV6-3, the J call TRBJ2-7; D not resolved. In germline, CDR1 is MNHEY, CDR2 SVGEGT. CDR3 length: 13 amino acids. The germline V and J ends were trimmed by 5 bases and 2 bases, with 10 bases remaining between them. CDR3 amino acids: CASSQQRAYEQYF. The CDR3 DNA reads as TGTGCCAGCAGTCAGCAGAGAGCCTACGAGCAGTACTTC.

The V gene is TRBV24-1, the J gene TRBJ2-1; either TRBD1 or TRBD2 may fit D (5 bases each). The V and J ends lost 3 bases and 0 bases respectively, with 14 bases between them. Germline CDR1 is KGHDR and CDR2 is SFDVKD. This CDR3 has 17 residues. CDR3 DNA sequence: TGTGCCACCAGTGATGCCCGGGGCCAAGGCTCCTACAATGAGCAGTTCTTC. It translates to CATSDARGQGSYNEQFF.

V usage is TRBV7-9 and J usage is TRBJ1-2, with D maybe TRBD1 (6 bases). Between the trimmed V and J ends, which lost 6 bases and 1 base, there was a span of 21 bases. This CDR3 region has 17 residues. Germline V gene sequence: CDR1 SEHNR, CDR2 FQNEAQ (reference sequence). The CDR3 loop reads CASSVLRTAFFNYGYTF. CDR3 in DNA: TGTGCCAGCAGTGTTCTCAGGACAGCTTTCTTTAACTATGGCTACACCTTC. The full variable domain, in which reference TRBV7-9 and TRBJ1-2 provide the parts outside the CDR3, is DTGVSQNPRHKITKRGQNVTFRCDPISEHNRLYWYRQTLGQGPEFLTYFQNEAQLEKSRLLSDRFSAERPKGSFSTLEIQRTEQGDSAMYLCASSVLRTAFFNYGYTFGSGTRLTVV.

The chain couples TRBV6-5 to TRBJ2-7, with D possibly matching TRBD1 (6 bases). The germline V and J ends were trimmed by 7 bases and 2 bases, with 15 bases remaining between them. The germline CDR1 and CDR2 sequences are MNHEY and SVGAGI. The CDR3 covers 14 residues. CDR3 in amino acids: CASTGRRGPYEQYV. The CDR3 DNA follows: TGTGCCAGCACTGGTCGCAGGGGTCCCTACGAGCAGTACGTC.

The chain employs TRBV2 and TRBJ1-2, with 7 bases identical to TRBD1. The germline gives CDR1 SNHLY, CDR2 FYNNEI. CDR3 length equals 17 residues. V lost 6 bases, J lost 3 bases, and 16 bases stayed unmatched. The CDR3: CASSLGQAYPFDYGYTF. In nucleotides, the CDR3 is TGTGCCAGCAGCCTAGGACAGGCGTACCCTTTCGACTATGGCTACACCTTC.

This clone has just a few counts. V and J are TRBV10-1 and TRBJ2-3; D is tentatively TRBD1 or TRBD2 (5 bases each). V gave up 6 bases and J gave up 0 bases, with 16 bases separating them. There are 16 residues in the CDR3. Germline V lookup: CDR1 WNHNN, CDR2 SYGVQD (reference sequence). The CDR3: CASRRGDGSSTDTQYF. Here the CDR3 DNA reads TGCGCCAGCAGGAGGGGAGACGGATCTAGCACAGATACGCAGTATTTT.

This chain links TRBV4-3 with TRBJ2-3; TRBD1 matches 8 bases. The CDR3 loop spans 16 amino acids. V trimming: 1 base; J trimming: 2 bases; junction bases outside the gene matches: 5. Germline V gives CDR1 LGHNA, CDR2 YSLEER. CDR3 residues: CASSQAPGGFTDTQYF. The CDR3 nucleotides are TGCGCCAGCAGCCAAGCTCCAGGGGGCTTCACAGATACGCAGTATTTT.

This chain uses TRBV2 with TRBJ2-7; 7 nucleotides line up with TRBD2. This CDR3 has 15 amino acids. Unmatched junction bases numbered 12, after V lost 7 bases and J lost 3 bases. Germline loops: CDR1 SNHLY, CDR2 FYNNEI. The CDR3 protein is CASNTGGGGGYEQYF. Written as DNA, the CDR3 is TGTGCCAGCAACACCGGTGGGGGGGGAGGCTACGAGCAGTACTTC.

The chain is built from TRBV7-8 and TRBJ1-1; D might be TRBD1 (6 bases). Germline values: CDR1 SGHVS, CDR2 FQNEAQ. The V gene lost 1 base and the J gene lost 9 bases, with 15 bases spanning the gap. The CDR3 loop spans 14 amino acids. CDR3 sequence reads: CASSLGGHQIQAFF. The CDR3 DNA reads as TGTGCCAGCAGCTTAGGGGGACATCAAATTCAAGCTTTCTTT.

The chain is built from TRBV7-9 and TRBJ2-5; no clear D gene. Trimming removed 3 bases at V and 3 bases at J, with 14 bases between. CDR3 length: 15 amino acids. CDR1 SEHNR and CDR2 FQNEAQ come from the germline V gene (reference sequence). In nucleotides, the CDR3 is TGTGCCAGCAGCTTGGAACTACAAATTAAAGAGACCCAGTACTTC. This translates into CASSLELQIKETQYF. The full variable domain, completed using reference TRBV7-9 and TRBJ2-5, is DTGVSQNPRHKITKRGQNVTFRCDPISEHNRLYWYRQTLGQGPEFLTYFQNEAQLEKSRLLSDRFSAERPKGSFSTLEIQRTEQGDSAMYLCASSLELQIKETQYFGPGTRLLVL.

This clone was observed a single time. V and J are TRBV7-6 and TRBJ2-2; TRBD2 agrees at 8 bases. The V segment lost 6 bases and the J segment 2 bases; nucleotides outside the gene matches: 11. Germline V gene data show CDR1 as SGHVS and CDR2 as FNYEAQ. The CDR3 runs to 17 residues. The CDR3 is CASRWTSSAPNTGELFF. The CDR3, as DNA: TGTGCCAGCAGATGGACTAGCTCGGCGCCTAACACCGGGGAGCTGTTTTTT.

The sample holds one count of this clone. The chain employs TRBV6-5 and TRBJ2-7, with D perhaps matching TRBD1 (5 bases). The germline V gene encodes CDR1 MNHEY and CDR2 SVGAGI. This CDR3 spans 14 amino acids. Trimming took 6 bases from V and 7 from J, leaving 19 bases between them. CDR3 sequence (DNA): TGTGCCAGCAGAGGCATAAGCGACAGTGTTGAGCAGTACTTC. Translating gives CASRGISDSVEQYF.

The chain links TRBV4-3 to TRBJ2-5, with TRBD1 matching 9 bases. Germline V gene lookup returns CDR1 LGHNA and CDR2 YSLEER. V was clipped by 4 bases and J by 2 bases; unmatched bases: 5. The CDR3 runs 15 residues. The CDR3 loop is CASSRLTGGQETQYF. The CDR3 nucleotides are TGCGCCAGCAGCCGATTGACAGGGGGTCAAGAGACCCAGTACTTC.

The DNA of the CDR3 is TGTGCCAGCAGCTTATTATCGGGCCAGGGGGTTGAGACCCAGTACTTC. It codes for CASSLLSGQGVETQYF. This chain joins TRBV7-9 and TRBJ2-5, with 7 bases fitting TRBD1. Germline V gene sequence: CDR1 SEHNR, CDR2 FQNEAQ (reference sequence). With V trimmed by 2 bases and J by 5 bases, 11 bases remained unmatched. CDR3 length equals 16 residues.

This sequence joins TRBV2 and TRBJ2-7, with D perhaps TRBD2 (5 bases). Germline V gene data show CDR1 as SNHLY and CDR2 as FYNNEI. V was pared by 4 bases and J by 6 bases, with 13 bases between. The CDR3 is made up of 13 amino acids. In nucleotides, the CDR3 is TGTGCCAGCAGTGGTTTCGGGGATCGCGAGCAGTACTTC. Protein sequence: CASSGFGDREQYF.

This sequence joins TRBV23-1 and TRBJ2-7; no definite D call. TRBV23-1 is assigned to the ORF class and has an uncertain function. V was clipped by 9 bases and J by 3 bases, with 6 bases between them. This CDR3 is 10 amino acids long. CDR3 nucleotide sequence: TGCGCCAGGGGGTTCTACGAGCAGTACTTC. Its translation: CARGFYEQYF.

The CDR3 loop is CASSGRVRVVAGELFF. CDR3 sequence (DNA): TGTGCCAGCAGCGGCCGGGTCAGGGTGGTTGCCGGGGAGCTGTTTTTT. The chain carries TRBV27 and TRBJ2-2, with a weak D call TRBD1 (5 bases). V gave up 6 bases and J gave up 6 bases, with 20 bases separating them. The germline gives CDR1 MNHEY, CDR2 SMNVEV (reference sequence). The CDR3 has 16 residues.

The CDR3 bases are TGTGCCAGCAGCTTAGCGCCCCGAAACACCGGGGAGCTGTTTTTT. The encoded protein is CASSLAPRNTGELFF. The chain has TRBV7-2 and TRBJ2-2; D is unclear. The V and J ends lost 0 bases and 2 bases respectively, with 7 bases between them. CDR3 length equals 15 residues. From germline, CDR1 is SGHTA and CDR2 FQGNSA. The whole variable domain, filled in from reference TRBV7-2 and TRBJ2-2, reads GAGVSQSPSNKVTEKGKDVELRCDPISGHTALYWYRQSLGQGLEFLIYFQGNSAPDKSGLPSDRFSAERTGGSVSTLTIQRTQQEDSAVYLCASSLAPRNTGELFFGEGSRLTVL.

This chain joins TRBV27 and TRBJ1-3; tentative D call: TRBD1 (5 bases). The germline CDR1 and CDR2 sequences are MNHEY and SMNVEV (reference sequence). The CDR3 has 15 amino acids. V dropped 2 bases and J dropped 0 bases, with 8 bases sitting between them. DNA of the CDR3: TGTGCCAGCAGTTTAGAGGGACGCTCTGGAAACACCATATATTTT. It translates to CASSLEGRSGNTIYF.

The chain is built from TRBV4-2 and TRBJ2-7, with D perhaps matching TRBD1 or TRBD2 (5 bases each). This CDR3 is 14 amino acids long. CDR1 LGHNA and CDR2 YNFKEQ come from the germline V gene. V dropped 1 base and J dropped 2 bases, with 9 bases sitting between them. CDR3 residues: CASSQVRGPYEQYF. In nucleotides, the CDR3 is TGTGCCAGCAGCCAAGTCCGGGGCCCCTACGAGCAGTACTTC.

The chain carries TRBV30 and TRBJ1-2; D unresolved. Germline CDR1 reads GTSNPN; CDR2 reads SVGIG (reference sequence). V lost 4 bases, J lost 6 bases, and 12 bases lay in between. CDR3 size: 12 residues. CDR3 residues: CAWKGAWDGYTF. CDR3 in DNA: TGTGCCTGGAAGGGCGCTTGGGATGGCTACACCTTC. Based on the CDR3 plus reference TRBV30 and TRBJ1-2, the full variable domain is SQTIHQWPATLVQPVGSPLSLECTVEGTSNPNLYWYRQAAGRGLQLLFYSVGIGQISSEVPQNLSASRPQDRQFILSSKKLLLSDSGFYLCAWKGAWDGYTFGSGTRLTVV.

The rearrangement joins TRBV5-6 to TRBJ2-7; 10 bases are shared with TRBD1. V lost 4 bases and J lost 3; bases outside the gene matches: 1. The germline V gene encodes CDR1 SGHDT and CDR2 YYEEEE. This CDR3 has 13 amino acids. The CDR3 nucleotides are TGTGCCAGCAGCGGGACAGGGGACTACGAGCAGTACGTC. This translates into CASSGTGDYEQYV.

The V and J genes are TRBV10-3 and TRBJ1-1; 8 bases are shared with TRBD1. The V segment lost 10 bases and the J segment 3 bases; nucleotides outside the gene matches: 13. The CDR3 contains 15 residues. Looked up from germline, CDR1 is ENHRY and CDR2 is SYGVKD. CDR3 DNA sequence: TGTGCCACCAGGAACAGGGGGACTGTGGACACTGAAGCTTTCTTT. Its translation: CATRNRGTVDTEAFF.

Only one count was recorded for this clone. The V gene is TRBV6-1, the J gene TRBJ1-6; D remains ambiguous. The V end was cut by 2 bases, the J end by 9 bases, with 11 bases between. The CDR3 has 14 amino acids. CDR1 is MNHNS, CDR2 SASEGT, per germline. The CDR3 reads CASSESVPPSPLHF. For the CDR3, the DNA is TGTGCCAGCAGTGAATCGGTCCCCCCTTCACCCCTCCACTTT.

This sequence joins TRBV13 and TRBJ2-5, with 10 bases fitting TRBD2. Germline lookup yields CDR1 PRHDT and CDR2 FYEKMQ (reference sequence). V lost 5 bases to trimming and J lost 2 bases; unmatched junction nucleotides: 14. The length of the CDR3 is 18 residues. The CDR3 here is CASSPLVRSGGGQETQYF. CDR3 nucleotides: TGTGCCAGCAGCCCCCTAGTCAGGAGCGGGGGGGGACAAGAGACCCAGTACTTC.

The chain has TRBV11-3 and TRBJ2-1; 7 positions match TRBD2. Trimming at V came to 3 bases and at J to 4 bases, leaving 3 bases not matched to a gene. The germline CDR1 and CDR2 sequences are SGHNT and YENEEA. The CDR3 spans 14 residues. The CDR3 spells CASSFTGGYNEQFF. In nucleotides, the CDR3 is TGTGCCAGCAGCTTTACGGGGGGTTACAATGAGCAGTTCTTC.

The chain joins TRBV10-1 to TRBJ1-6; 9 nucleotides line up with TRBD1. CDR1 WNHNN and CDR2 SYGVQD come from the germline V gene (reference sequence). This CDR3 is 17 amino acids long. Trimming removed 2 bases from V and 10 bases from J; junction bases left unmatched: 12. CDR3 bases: TGCGCCAGCAGTGAGAAATTTCCGGGACAGGGTCTGTCACCCCTCCACTTT. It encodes CASSEKFPGQGLSPLHF.

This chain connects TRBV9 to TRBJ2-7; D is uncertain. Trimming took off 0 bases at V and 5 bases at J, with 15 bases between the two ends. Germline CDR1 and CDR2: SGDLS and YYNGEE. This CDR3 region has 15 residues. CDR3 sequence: CASSVASLPFDEQYF. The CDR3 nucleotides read TGTGCCAGCAGCGTAGCTTCACTACCATTTGACGAGCAGTACTTC. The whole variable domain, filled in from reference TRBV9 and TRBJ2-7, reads DSGVTQTPKHLITATGQRVTLRCSPRSGDLSVYWYQQSLDQGLQFLIQYYNGEERAKGNILERFSAQQFPDLHSELNLSSLELGDSALYFCASSVASLPFDEQYFGPGTRLTVT.

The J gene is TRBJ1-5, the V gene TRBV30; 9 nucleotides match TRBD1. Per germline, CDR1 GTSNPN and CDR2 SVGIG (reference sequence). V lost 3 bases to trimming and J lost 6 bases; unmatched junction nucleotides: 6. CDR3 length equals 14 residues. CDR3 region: CAWSIGTGIQPQHF. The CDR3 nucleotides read TGTGCCTGGAGCATAGGGACAGGGATTCAGCCCCAGCATTTT.

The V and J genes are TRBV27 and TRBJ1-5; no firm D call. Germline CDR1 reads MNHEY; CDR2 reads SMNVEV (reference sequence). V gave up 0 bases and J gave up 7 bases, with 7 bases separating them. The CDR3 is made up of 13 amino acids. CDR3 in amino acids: CASSLSTLQPQHF. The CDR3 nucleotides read TGTGCCAGCAGTTTATCGACGTTACAGCCCCAGCATTTT.

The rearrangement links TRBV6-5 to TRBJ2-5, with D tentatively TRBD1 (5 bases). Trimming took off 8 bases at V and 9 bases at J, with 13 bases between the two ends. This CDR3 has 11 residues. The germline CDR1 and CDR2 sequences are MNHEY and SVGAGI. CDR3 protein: CASRNQGAQYF. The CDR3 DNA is TGTGCCAGCCGAAACCAAGGGGCCCAGTACTTC.